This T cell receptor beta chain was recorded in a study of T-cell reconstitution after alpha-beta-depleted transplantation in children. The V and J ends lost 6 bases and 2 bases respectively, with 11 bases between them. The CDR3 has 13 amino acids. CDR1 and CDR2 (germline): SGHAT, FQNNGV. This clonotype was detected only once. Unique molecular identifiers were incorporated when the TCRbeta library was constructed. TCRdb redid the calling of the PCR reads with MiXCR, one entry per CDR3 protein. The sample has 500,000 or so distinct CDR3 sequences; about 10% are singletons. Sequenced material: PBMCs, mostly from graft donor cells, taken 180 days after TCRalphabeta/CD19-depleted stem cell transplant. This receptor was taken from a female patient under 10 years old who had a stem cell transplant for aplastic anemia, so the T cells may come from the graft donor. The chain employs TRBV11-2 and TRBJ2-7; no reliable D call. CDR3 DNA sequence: TGTGCCAGCAGTTCGGACCGAACCTACGAGCAGTACGTC. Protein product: CASSSDRTYEQYV.